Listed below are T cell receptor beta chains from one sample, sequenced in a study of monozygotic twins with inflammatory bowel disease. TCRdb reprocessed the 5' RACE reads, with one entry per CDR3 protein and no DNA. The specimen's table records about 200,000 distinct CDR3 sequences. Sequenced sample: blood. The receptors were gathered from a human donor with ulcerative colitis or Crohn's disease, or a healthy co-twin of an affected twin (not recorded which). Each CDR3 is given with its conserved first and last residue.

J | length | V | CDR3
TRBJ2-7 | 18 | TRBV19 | CASSIEPFGTGAYYEQYF
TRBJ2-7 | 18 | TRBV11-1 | CASSLRGARDSPSYEQYF
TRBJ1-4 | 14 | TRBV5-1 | CASSRGNPNEKLFF
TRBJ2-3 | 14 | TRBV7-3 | CASRGGHSTDTQYF
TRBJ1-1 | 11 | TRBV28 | CASSRQTEAFF
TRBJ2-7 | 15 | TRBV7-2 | CASSLAGDPSYEQYF
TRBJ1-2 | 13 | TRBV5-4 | CASSSRDSYGYTF
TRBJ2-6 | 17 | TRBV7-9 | CASSLAGDFSGANVLTF
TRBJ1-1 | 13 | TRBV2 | CASTRDSNTEAFF
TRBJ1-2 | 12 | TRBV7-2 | CASSRQGYGYTF
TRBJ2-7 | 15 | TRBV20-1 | CSARHNSGSPYEQYF
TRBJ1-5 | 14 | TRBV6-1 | CASTQGGSNQPQHF
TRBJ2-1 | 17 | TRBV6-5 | CASSYLSVAGVHNEQFF
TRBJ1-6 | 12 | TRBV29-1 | CSGGDLNSPLHF
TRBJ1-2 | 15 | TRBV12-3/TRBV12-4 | CASSWTGTLNYGYTF
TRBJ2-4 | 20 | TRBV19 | CASSLGTSGLPGGAKNIQYF
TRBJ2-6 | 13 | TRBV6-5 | CATRISGANVLTF
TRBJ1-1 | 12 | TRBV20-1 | CSAPSDGLEAFF
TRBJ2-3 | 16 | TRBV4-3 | CASSQRSSGTTDTQYF
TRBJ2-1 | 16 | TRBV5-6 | CASSLKGLAAIYEQFF
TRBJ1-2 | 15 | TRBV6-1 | CASSKPGQGNYGYTF
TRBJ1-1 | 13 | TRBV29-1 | CSVAQAGAAEAFF
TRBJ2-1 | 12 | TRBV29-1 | CSVKLYPNEQFF
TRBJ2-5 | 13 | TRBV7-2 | CASRRALGETQYF
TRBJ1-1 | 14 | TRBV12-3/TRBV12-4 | CASSLSQGGTEAFF
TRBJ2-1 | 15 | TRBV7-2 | CASSRDRGRINEQFF
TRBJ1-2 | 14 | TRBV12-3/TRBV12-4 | CASSLGSGSYGYTF
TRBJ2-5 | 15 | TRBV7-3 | CASSPYGGAGETQYF
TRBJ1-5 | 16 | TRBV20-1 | CSASPLSYISNQPQHF
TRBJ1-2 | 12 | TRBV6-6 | CASSFGISGYTF
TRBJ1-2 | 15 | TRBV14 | CASSQVQGWNYGYTF
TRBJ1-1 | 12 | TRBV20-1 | CSARQGNTEAFF
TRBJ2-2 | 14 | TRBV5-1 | CASSLSMNTGELFF
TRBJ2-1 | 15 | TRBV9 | CASSVAGGKYNEQFF
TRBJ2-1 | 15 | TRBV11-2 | CASSQGQGSYNEQFF
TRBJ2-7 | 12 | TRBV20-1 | CSGSTGVWEQYF
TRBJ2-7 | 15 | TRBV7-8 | CASSRAGGGSYEQYF
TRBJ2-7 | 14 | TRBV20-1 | CSGTGLASSYEQYF
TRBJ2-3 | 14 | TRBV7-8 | CASSGRQRADTQYF
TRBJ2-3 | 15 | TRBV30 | CAWSPGLAVPDTQYF
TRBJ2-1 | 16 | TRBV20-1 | CSAPPGAESSYNEQFF
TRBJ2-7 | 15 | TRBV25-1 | CASSESGTSAYEQYF
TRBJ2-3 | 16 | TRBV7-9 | CASSRNSGSVADTQYF
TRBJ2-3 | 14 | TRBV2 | CASRGSTSTDTQYF
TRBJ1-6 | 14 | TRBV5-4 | CASSGPQDNSPLHF
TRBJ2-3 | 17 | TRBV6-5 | CASSYTVGQGTSDTQYF
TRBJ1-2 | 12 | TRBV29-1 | CSVVDRANGYTF
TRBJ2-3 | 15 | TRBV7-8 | CASSSTGFFTDTQYF